A selection of T cell receptor beta chains follows, all from one sample in a study of blood T cell repertoires in COVID-19. Data came from immunoSEQ multiplex PCR; TCRdb stores just in-frame clones and leaves some out. The sample records some 50,000 clones, less than 90% being singletons. What was sequenced was peripheral blood. The source is a man over 45 with acute or convalescent COVID-19. The CDR3 runs from the conserved cysteine through the conserved F or W. D genes are given only for firm matches. Not every row has a clone size; where given, it reads once, few, many or a size class.

v_gene: TRBV5-4
abundance: .
j_gene: TRBJ2-7
d_gene: TRBD1
CDR3nt: TGTGCCAGCAGCTTGGGAGGGGGCCCTCGGGAGCAGTACTTC
CDR3aa: CASSLGGGPREQYF

v_gene: TRBV11-2
abundance: .
j_gene: TRBJ2-7
d_gene: .
CDR3nt: TGTGCCAGCAGCCCTACTAGAGGTCCCTACGAGCAGTACTTC
CDR3aa: CASSPTRGPYEQYF

v_gene: TRBV19
abundance: .
j_gene: TRBJ1-1
d_gene: .
CDR3nt: TGTGCCAGTAGTATAGACAGTGGGGCCACTGAAGCTTTCTTT
CDR3aa: CASSIDSGATEAFF

v_gene: TRBV5-5
abundance: .
j_gene: TRBJ1-2
d_gene: TRBD1
CDR3nt: TGTGCCAGCAGCTTCGCACAGGGGGCTCGTGGCTACACCTTC
CDR3aa: CASSFAQGARGYTF

v_gene: TRBV27
abundance: once
j_gene: TRBJ2-3
d_gene: TRBD2
CDR3nt: TGTGCCAGCAGTCGGGGACTAGCGGGAGAAAAAGATACGCAGTATTTT
CDR3aa: CASSRGLAGEKDTQYF

v_gene: TRBV25-1
abundance: .
j_gene: TRBJ2-3
d_gene: TRBD2
CDR3nt: TGTGCCAGCAGTGACCCGGGACTAGCGGGGGGGCTAGATACGCAGTATTTT
CDR3aa: CASSDPGLAGGLDTQYF

v_gene: TRBV28
abundance: .
j_gene: TRBJ1-2
d_gene: .
CDR3nt: TGTGCCAGCAGTTTAGGGAGGAGCTATGGCTACACCTTC
CDR3aa: CASSLGRSYGYTF

v_gene: TRBV28
abundance: .
j_gene: TRBJ1-3
d_gene: .
CDR3nt: TGTGCCAGCAGGCGGGGGGGGGCTGGAAACACCATATATTTT
CDR3aa: CASRRGGAGNTIYF

v_gene: TRBV4-1
abundance: .
j_gene: TRBJ2-1
d_gene: TRBD2
CDR3nt: TGCGCCAGCAGCCAAGAGGGGACTAAGTGGTACAATGAGCAGTTCTTC
CDR3aa: CASSQEGTKWYNEQFF

v_gene: TRBV10-3
abundance: .
j_gene: TRBJ2-2
d_gene: TRBD1
CDR3nt: TGTGCCACCGTGGGACAGGGCGACACCGGGGAGCTGTTTTTT
CDR3aa: CATVGQGDTGELFF

v_gene: TRBV29-1
abundance: .
j_gene: TRBJ2-7
d_gene: TRBD1
CDR3nt: TGCAGCACCTCCGGGACAGGGTTTATCGAGCAGTACTTC
CDR3aa: CSTSGTGFIEQYF

v_gene: TRBV7-3
abundance: .
j_gene: TRBJ1-1
d_gene: .
CDR3nt: TGTGCCAGCAGCCCCCCTTTTGGACAGATGAACACTGAAGCTTTCTTT
CDR3aa: CASSPPFGQMNTEAFF

v_gene: TRBV3-1/TRBV3-2
abundance: .
j_gene: TRBJ2-2
d_gene: TRBD2
CDR3nt: TGTGCCAGCAGCCAACGGGGGGCGAACACCGGGGAGCTGTTTTTT
CDR3aa: CASSQRGANTGELFF

v_gene: TRBV3-1/TRBV3-2
abundance: .
j_gene: TRBJ2-5
d_gene: TRBD2
CDR3nt: TGTGCCAGCAGCCAGGCCCGACTAGCGGGAACAGAGACCCAGTACTTC
CDR3aa: CASSQARLAGTETQYF

v_gene: TRBV15
abundance: .
j_gene: TRBJ1-1
d_gene: .
CDR3nt: TGTGCCACCAGCAGAGATCACGGAGGGCGCGAAGCTTTCTTT
CDR3aa: CATSRDHGGREAFF

v_gene: TRBV7-9
abundance: .
j_gene: TRBJ1-5
d_gene: .
CDR3nt: TGTGCCAGCAGCTTAGGGCAGAGCAATCAGCCCCAGCATTTT
CDR3aa: CASSLGQSNQPQHF

v_gene: TRBV5-1
abundance: .
j_gene: TRBJ2-7
d_gene: TRBD1
CDR3nt: TGCGCCAGCAGCTTAGGGACAGGGGGCGCCTACGAGCAGTACTTC
CDR3aa: CASSLGTGGAYEQYF

v_gene: TRBV5-1
abundance: .
j_gene: TRBJ1-2
d_gene: .
CDR3nt: TGCGCCAGCAGCTTGTCGTATGGCTACACCTTC
CDR3aa: CASSLSYGYTF

v_gene: TRBV12-3/TRBV12-4
abundance: .
j_gene: TRBJ1-4
d_gene: .
CDR3nt: TGTGCCAGCAGTCAAGGGACTTCGAAACTGTTTTTT
CDR3aa: CASSQGTSKLFF

v_gene: TRBV28
abundance: .
j_gene: TRBJ1-1
d_gene: .
CDR3nt: TGTGCCAGCATCAAACAGGGAATAGGTGAAGCTTTCTTT
CDR3aa: CASIKQGIGEAFF

v_gene: TRBV28
abundance: .
j_gene: TRBJ2-7
d_gene: .
CDR3nt: TGTGCCAGCAGAGAGGACAGCAACTCCTGGGGGCAGTACTTC
CDR3aa: CASREDSNSWGQYF

v_gene: TRBV7-2
abundance: .
j_gene: TRBJ2-1
d_gene: TRBD1
CDR3nt: TGTGCCAGCAGCAGCAGACAGGGGCTAGAGCAGTTCTTC
CDR3aa: CASSSRQGLEQFF

v_gene: TRBV28
abundance: once
j_gene: TRBJ1-1
d_gene: .
CDR3nt: TGTGCCAGCAGTCCTCGAAACTTGAACACTGAAGCTTTCTTT
CDR3aa: CASSPRNLNTEAFF

v_gene: TRBV6-5
abundance: .
j_gene: TRBJ1-1
d_gene: .
CDR3nt: TGTGCCAGCACCACAGGGAGGAACACTGAAGCTTTCTTT
CDR3aa: CASTTGRNTEAFF

v_gene: TRBV6-6
abundance: .
j_gene: TRBJ2-7
d_gene: TRBD1
CDR3nt: TGTGCCAGCAGTACCAGGGGGGAGCAGTACTTC
CDR3aa: CASSTRGEQYF

v_gene: TRBV19
abundance: few
j_gene: TRBJ1-2
d_gene: TRBD1
CDR3nt: TGTGCCAGTACAAAAGACAGGGTGTACGGCTATGGCTACACCTTC
CDR3aa: CASTKDRVYGYGYTF

v_gene: TRBV9
abundance: .
j_gene: TRBJ2-3
d_gene: TRBD1
CDR3nt: TGTGCCAGCAGCGTAGACTGGTTACAGGGGCATGGCACAGATACGCAGTATTTT
CDR3aa: CASSVDWLQGHGTDTQYF

v_gene: TRBV18
abundance: .
j_gene: TRBJ1-4
d_gene: TRBD1
CDR3nt: TGTGCCAGCTCACCGGACAGGACCAATGAAAAACTGTTTTTT
CDR3aa: CASSPDRTNEKLFF

v_gene: TRBV19
abundance: .
j_gene: TRBJ2-3
d_gene: TRBD2
CDR3nt: TGTGCCAGTAGCCAAACCTCTCTAGCGGCCAGCACAGATACGCAGTATTTT
CDR3aa: CASSQTSLAASTDTQYF

v_gene: TRBV4-1
abundance: .
j_gene: TRBJ2-2
d_gene: .
CDR3nt: TGCGCCAGCAGCCAAGGTCTAGTCACCGGGGAGCTGTTTTTT
CDR3aa: CASSQGLVTGELFF

v_gene: TRBV30
abundance: .
j_gene: TRBJ1-5
d_gene: TRBD1
CDR3nt: TGTGCCTGGAGCACAGGGGGTGAGGAACAGCCCCAGCATTTT
CDR3aa: CAWSTGGEEQPQHF

v_gene: TRBV4-1
abundance: .
j_gene: TRBJ1-1
d_gene: .
CDR3nt: TGCGCCAGCAGCCTGGCCCAGATGAACACTGAAGCTTTCTTT
CDR3aa: CASSLAQMNTEAFF

v_gene: TRBV3-1/TRBV3-2
abundance: .
j_gene: TRBJ2-6
d_gene: .
CDR3nt: TGTGCCAGCAGCGTAGGGACTGCTCCTGGGGCCAACGTCCTGACTTTC
CDR3aa: CASSVGTAPGANVLTF

v_gene: TRBV27
abundance: once
j_gene: TRBJ2-2
d_gene: .
CDR3nt: TGTGCCAGCAGTTTCCAGGGTTCCGGGGAGCTGTTTTTT
CDR3aa: CASSFQGSGELFF

v_gene: TRBV6-5
abundance: few
j_gene: TRBJ1-2
d_gene: .
CDR3nt: TGTGCCAGCGCTTTACCGGGGGGCTACACCTTC
CDR3aa: CASALPGGYTF

v_gene: TRBV6-4
abundance: .
j_gene: TRBJ2-1
d_gene: .
CDR3nt: TGTGCCAGCAGACCCGGGGAGGGGGACAATGAGCAGTTCTTC
CDR3aa: CASRPGEGDNEQFF

v_gene: TRBV10-3
abundance: .
j_gene: TRBJ1-3
d_gene: .
CDR3nt: TGTGCCACTAGAGAACAGGAAGACTCTGGAAACACCATATATTTT
CDR3aa: CATREQEDSGNTIYF

v_gene: TRBV7-9
abundance: .
j_gene: TRBJ2-1
d_gene: .
CDR3nt: TGTGCCAGCAGCTCACCTCCAAATCAAGAGGAGCAGTTCTTC
CDR3aa: CASSSPPNQEEQFF

v_gene: TRBV19
abundance: .
j_gene: TRBJ2-2
d_gene: .
CDR3nt: TGTGCCAGTAGTATAGATGGAGGGACGGACACCGGGGAGCTGTTTTTT
CDR3aa: CASSIDGGTDTGELFF

v_gene: TRBV5-6
abundance: .
j_gene: TRBJ1-2
d_gene: TRBD1
CDR3nt: TGTGCCAGCAGCTTGGTAGGGGGCCAAACCATAAACTATGGCTACACCTTC
CDR3aa: CASSLVGGQTINYGYTF

v_gene: TRBV12-3/TRBV12-4
abundance: .
j_gene: TRBJ2-1
d_gene: TRBD1
CDR3nt: TGTGCCAGCAAAGGGGGCCGTAGAAATGAGCAGTTCTTC
CDR3aa: CASKGGRRNEQFF